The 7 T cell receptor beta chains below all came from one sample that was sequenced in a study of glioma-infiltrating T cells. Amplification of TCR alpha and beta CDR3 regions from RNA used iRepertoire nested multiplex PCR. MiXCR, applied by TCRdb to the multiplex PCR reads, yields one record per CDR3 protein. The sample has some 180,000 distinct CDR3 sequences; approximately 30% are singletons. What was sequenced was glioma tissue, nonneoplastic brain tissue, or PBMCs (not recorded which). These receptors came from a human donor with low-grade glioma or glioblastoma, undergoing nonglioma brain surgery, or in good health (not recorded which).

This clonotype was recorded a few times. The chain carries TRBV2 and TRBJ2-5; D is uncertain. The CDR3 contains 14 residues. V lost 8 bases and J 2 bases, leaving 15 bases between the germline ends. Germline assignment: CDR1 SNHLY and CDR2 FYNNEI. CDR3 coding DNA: TGTGCCAGCTGCCTCGAATTGGGTCAAGAGACCCAGTACTTC. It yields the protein CASCLELGQETQYF.

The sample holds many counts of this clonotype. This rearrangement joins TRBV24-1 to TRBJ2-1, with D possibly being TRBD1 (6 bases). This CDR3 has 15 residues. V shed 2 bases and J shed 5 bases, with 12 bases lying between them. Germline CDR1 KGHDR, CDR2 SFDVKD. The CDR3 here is CATSDSWTADNEQFF. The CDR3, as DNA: TGTGCCACCAGTGATTCGTGGACAGCAGACAATGAGCAGTTCTTC.

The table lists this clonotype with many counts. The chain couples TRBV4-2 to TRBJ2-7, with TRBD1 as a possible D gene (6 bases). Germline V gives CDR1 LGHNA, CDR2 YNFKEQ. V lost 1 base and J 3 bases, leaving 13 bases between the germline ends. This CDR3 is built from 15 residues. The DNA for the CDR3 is TGTGCCAGCAGCCAAGTTCAGGGGAGTGACTACGAGCAGTACTTC. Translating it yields CASSQVQGSDYEQYF.

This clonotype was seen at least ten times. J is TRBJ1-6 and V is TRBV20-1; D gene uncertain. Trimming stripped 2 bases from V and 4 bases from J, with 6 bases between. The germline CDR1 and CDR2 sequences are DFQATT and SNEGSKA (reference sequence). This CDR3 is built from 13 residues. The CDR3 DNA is TGCAGTGCTAGACAGGTTTATAATTCACCCCTCCACTTT. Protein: CSARQVYNSPLHF.

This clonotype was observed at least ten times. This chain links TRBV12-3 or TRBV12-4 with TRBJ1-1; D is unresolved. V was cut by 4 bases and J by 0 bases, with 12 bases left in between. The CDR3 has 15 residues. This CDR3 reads CASSSPKYLNTEAFF. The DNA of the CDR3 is TGTGCCAGCAGTTCCCCCAAGTATTTGAACACTGAAGCTTTCTTT.

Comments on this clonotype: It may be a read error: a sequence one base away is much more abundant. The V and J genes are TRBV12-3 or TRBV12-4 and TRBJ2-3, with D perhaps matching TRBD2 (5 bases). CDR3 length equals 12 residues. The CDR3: CASSDLADTRYF. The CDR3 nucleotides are TGTGCCAGCAGCGATCTAGCAGATACGCGGTATTTT.

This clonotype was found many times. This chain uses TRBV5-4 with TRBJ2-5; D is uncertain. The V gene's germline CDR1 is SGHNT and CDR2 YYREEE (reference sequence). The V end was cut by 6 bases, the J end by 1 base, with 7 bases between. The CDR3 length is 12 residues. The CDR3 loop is CASNRPQETQYF. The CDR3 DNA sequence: TGTGCCAGCAATCGGCCCCAAGAGACCCAGTACTTC. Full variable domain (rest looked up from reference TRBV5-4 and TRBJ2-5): ETGVTQSPTHLIKTRGQQVTLRCSSQSGHNTVSWYQQALGQGPQFIFQYYREEENGRGNFPPRFSGLQFPNYSSELNVNALELDDSALYLCASNRPQETQYFGPGTRLLVL.